The rows below give T cell receptor beta chains drawn from one sample of a study of T-cell reconstitution after alpha-beta-depleted transplantation in children. TCRdb passed the PCR reads through MiXCR, listing each CDR3 protein once. The sample includes about 260,000 distinct CDR3 sequences, about 9.9% of them seen just once. This specimen was peripheral blood, taken 180 days after TCRalphabeta/CD19-depleted stem cell transplant. Receptors were obtained from a male patient under 10 years old who had a stem cell transplant for chronic granulomatous disease, so the T cells may come from the graft donor. CDR3s include the opening cysteine and the closing phenylalanine or tryptophan. A D gene is named only where the DNA matches it firmly. Clone size is given as once, few or many counts, or a class when the clone is expanded.

TRBJ1-2 many - TRBV12-3/TRBV12-4 TGTGCCAGCAGCTCTTCCCTTTTGGGGACCGACTATGGCTACACCTTC CASSSSLLGTDYGYTF
TRBJ2-7 many - TRBV19 TGTGCCAGTAGTACTAGGTCCACCGTTGAGCAGTACTTC CASSTRSTVEQYF
TRBJ1-6 many - TRBV7-2 TGTGCCAGCAGACCGGGGGGGAGCTCCTATAATTCACCCCTCCACTTT CASRPGGSSYNSPLHF
TRBJ2-3 many TRBD1 TRBV28 TGTGCCAGCAGTAAACCGGACAGGGGATCAGGCACAGATACGCAGTATTTT CASSKPDRGSGTDTQYF
TRBJ2-7 many - TRBV18 TGTGCCAGCTCACCACTGGATCCCGGAAGGGCTAACCTAAGGTCCTACGAGCAGTACTTC CASSPLDPGRANLRSYEQYF
TRBJ2-3 many TRBD2 TRBV10-3 TGTGCCATCAGTGATCCGACTAGCGGGGGAAATCGCGATACGCAGTATTTT CAISDPTSGGNRDTQYF
TRBJ2-2 many TRBD2 TRBV7-3 TGTGCCAGCGGAAACCTAGCGGGGAGAAACACCGGGGAGCTGTTTTTT CASGNLAGRNTGELFF
TRBJ2-7 many - TRBV5-5 TGTGCCAGCAGCTTGGGGGCCGGAGGATTAACTACTATCGAGCAGTACTTC CASSLGAGGLTTIEQYF
TRBJ1-5 many TRBD1 TRBV12-3/TRBV12-4 TGTGCCAGCAGGGGGACAGGGACTAATCAGCCCCAGCATTTT CASRGTGTNQPQHF
TRBJ2-2 many TRBD1 TRBV20-1 TGCAGTGCTAGAGATTTCAAGGGGGCGGGGGAGCTGTTTTTT CSARDFKGAGELFF
TRBJ2-2 many - TRBV6-4 TGTGCCAGCAGTGAGGGCACCGGGGAGCTGTTTTTT CASSEGTGELFF